One and the same sample provided the 24 T cell receptor beta chains below, sequenced in a study of CD8+CD57+ T cells in acquired aplastic anemia. Profiles of TCR beta VDJ and CDR3 were generated from a genomic DNA template. TCRdb reprocessed the reads via MiXCR and lists one record per CDR3 protein. The repertoire consists of hundreds of thousands of distinct CDR3 sequences, with approximately 86% occurring once and the leading ten covering about two fifths. The sequenced patients had an expansion of CD8+CD57+ cells seen by flow cytometry. The sample consisted of sorted CD4+, CD8+, or CD8+CD57+ T cells (not recorded which) from PBMCs. All receptors derive from a human donor with aplastic anemia.

The rearrangement uses TRBV6-2 or TRBV6-3 and TRBJ1-2; D remains unclear. Germline V gives CDR1 MNHEY, CDR2 SVGEGT. This CDR3 comprises 15 residues. Trimming took 7 bases from V and 7 from J, leaving 22 bases between them. CDR3 coding DNA: TGTGCCAGCATTCCTGTGGGAGGCGCGTTGCTTGGCTACACCTTC. Translated, it gives CASIPVGGALLGYTF.

Worth noting for this clonotype: A read error may account for a junction end that differs from germline. V usage is TRBV5-1 and J usage is TRBJ2-3; D unclear. This CDR3 comprises 12 residues. The germline V gene has CDR1 SGHRS and CDR2 YFSETQ. The CDR3 sequence is CASSFAAPYRYF. The DNA for the CDR3 is TGTGCCAGCAGCTTCGCAGCGCCCTATAGGTATTTT.

This sequence joins TRBV9 and TRBJ1-2; possible D gene TRBD1, 6 bases. Germline loops: CDR1 SGDLS, CDR2 YYNGEE. The CDR3 sequence is 16 residues long. Deletions cut 0 bases from V and 3 bases from J, with 15 bases between. This CDR3 reads CASSVGDGGLDYGYTF. DNA of the CDR3: TGTGCCAGCAGCGTAGGGGACGGGGGCTTGGACTATGGCTACACCTTC.

This clonotype was recorded only once. V usage is TRBV7-8 and J usage is TRBJ2-3; D may be TRBD2 (5 bases). The CDR3 is 14 residues long. The V end lost 2 bases, the J end lost 7 bases, and 13 bases lay between the germline ends. Germline lookup yields CDR1 SGHVS and CDR2 FQNEAQ. For the CDR3, the DNA is TGTGCCAGCAGCTTACATGGAGGTCGGAATACGCAGTATTTT. It codes for CASSLHGGRNTQYF.

As to this clonotype: The DNA is left out, because the CDR3 cannot be placed on it with certainty; the CDR3 is given as TCRdb lists it. V usage is TRBV14 and J usage is TRBJ2-3; the table's D call TRBD1 went unverified against the DNA. Germline loops: CDR1 SGHDN, CDR2 FVKESK. The CDR3 extends over 13 residues, inclusive of both ends. CDR3 amino acids: CASSQVATGARHF.

This clonotype was recorded only once. The V and J genes are TRBV15 and TRBJ2-5; the match to TRBD1 covers 7 bases. Germline CDR1 LNHNV, CDR2 YYDKDF (reference sequence). The CDR3 consists of 14 residues. V shed 10 bases and J 7 bases; nucleotides not matched to a gene: 15. The CDR3 sequence is CASGRGGAFGTQYF. Written as DNA, the CDR3 is TGTGCCAGCGGCAGAGGGGGCGCCTTTGGGACCCAGTACTTC. The variable domain in full, with the rest retrieved from reference TRBV15 and TRBJ2-5, is DAMVIQNPRYQVTQFGKPVTLSCSQTLNHNVMYWYQQKSSQAPKLLFHYYDKDFNNEADTPDNFQSRRPNTSFCFLDIRSPGLGDTAMYLCASGRGGAFGTQYFGPGTRLLVL.

V is TRBV6-1 and J is TRBJ2-7; 11 bases are a match to TRBD2. Germline V gives CDR1 MNHNS, CDR2 SASEGT. The CDR3 consists of 16 residues. V was clipped by 6 bases and J by 2 bases; unmatched bases: 9. The CDR3 region has the DNA TGTGCCAGCAGCCCCCCCGGGACTAGCGGTCCCTACGAGCAGTACTTC. Its protein is CASSPPGTSGPYEQYF.

In this sample, this clonotype turned up once. The conserved final phenylalanine or tryptophan is absent from the CDR3, which likely points to a read error. The DNA is omitted, as the CDR3 cannot be located on it reliably, and the CDR3 follows TCRdb's listing. The chain combines TRBV7-9 with TRBJ1-5. A total of 12 residues make up the CDR3, ends included. Germline lookup yields CDR1 SEHNR and CDR2 FQNEAQ (reference sequence). The CDR3 protein is CASSQGYSGGRL.

This chain joins TRBV7-8 and TRBJ1-5; no firm D call. Trimming took off 6 bases at V and 16 bases at J, with 25 bases between the two ends. The CDR3 consists of 14 residues. Germline assignment: CDR1 SGHVS and CDR2 FQNEAQ. The CDR3 bases are TGTGCCAGCAGTTCCTGGTTTAGGGATGAACCCCTCCATTTT. Its protein product is CASSSWFRDEPLHF.

As to this clonotype: A read error is likely, as this CDR3 ends without the conserved phenylalanine or tryptophan. No DNA is shown, since the ends of the CDR3 on it are uncertain; the CDR3 is the one TCRdb lists. The chain carries TRBV7-9 and TRBJ2-5; the listed D gene, TRBD1, was not tested against the DNA. A total of 12 residues make up the CDR3, ends included. Germline V gives CDR1 SEHNR, CDR2 FQNEAQ (reference sequence). The CDR3 spells CAGLCQAGAGSD.

The chain uses TRBV19 and TRBJ1-4, with 10 bases aligning to TRBD1. V lost 5 bases, J lost 0 bases, and 3 bases stayed unmatched. There are 16 residues in the CDR3. The germline CDR1 and CDR2 sequences are LNHDA and SQIVND (reference sequence). CDR3 in amino acids: CASSGTGDTTNEKLFF. The CDR3 DNA reads TGTGCCAGTAGTGGGACAGGGGATACAACTAATGAAAAACTGTTTTTT. Full variable domain (rest looked up from reference TRBV19 and TRBJ1-4): DGGITQSPKYLFRKEGQNVTLSCEQNLNHDAMYWYRQDPGQGLRLIYYSQIVNDFQKGDIAEGYSVSREKKESFPLTVTSAQKNPTAFYLCASSGTGDTTNEKLFFGSGTQLSVL.

This clonotype was observed at least ten times. The CDR3 DNA follows: TGTGCCAGCAGCTTAGCCCACGGGACAGCCCTTTCCTACGAGCAGTACGTC. This codes for CASSLAHGTALSYEQYV. The rearrangement uses TRBV7-6 and TRBJ2-7; 7 bases are a match to TRBD1. CDR1 SGHVS and CDR2 FNYEAQ come from the germline V gene. This CDR3 is built from 17 residues. With V trimmed by 0 bases and J by 1 base, 9 bases remained unmatched.

The V gene is TRBV10-3, the J gene TRBJ2-1; D remains ambiguous. V was clipped by 5 bases and J by 7 bases, with 12 bases between them. The CDR3 loop spans 13 amino acids. Germline V gene lookup returns CDR1 ENHRY and CDR2 SYGVKD. CDR3 residues: CAISPPLGNEQFF. In DNA, the CDR3 is TGTGCCATCAGTCCCCCCTTGGGGAATGAGCAGTTCTTC.

Turning to this clonotype: The junction and the germline gene differ at one end; a read error may be behind it. This sequence joins TRBV24-1 and TRBJ2-3; 10 nucleotides line up with TRBD2. Germline-derived CDR1 and CDR2 are KGHDR and SFDVKD. This CDR3 is 15 amino acids long. This CDR3 reads CATSLGLADSEQYFF. The CDR3 DNA follows: TGTGCCACCAGTCTTGGACTAGCGGACAGTGAGCAGTATTTTTTT.

Notes on this clonotype: Here the CDR3 omits its conserved ending phenylalanine or tryptophan, so a read error is the likely source. The limits of the CDR3 on the DNA are not certain, so only TCRdb's listed CDR3 is given. The chain links TRBV7-2 to TRBJ2-3; the tabulated D call, TRBD2, remains unverified against the DNA. The germline V gene encodes CDR1 SGHTA and CDR2 FQGNSA. The CDR3 is 13 residues long, counting both termini. CDR3 residues: CASSSGSRDTNTE.

The V call is TRBV19, the J call TRBJ2-2, with 7 bases identical to TRBD2. Trimming took 6 bases from V and 11 from J; bases not matched to a gene: 15. Per the germline V gene, CDR1 is LNHDA and CDR2 is SQIVND (reference sequence). The CDR3 is made up of 15 amino acids. CDR3 region: CASSVASGANNELFF. CDR3 sequence (DNA): TGTGCCAGTAGCGTAGCTAGCGGAGCCAACAATGAGCTGTTTTTT.

This clonotype occurred once. At one of its ends the junction is not consistent with the germline gene, which may arise from a read error. This chain joins TRBV7-9 and TRBJ2-3; D tentatively reads TRBD1 or TRBD2 (5 bases each). The CDR3 contains 14 residues. Germline V lookup: CDR1 SEHNR, CDR2 FQNEAQ (reference sequence). As DNA, the CDR3 is TGTGCCAGCAGCCCACCGGGACGTCCAGAGACGCAGTATTTT. Protein sequence: CASSPPGRPETQYF.

As for this clonotype: Because the CDR3 is missing its conserved closing phenylalanine or tryptophan, this is likely a read error. Because the CDR3's place on the DNA is in doubt, the DNA is left out and the CDR3 is given as listed by TCRdb. The V call is TRBV9, the J call TRBJ2-3; TRBD1 was called by the table and not checked on the DNA. A total of 13 residues make up the CDR3, ends included. The germline gives CDR1 SGDLS, CDR2 YYNGEE. The CDR3 spells CASGDAGKNTHFV.

At least ten counts were recorded for this clonotype. This chain connects TRBV10-3 to TRBJ1-1; 8 nucleotides agree with TRBD1. V dropped 0 bases and J dropped 3; count of bases not matched to a gene: 6. The germline CDR1 and CDR2 sequences are ENHRY and SYGVKD. This CDR3 has 16 residues. DNA of the CDR3: TGTGCCATCAGTGAGTCCCGGACAGGGCGGGACACTGAAGCTTTCTTT. This encodes CAISESRTGRDTEAFF.

In the case of this clonotype: Lacking the conserved final phenylalanine or tryptophan, this CDR3 likely reflects a read error. It is unclear where the CDR3 begins or ends on the DNA, so no DNA is shown, and the CDR3 is as TCRdb lists it. The genes are TRBV2 and TRBJ1-2. Germline lookup yields CDR1 SNHLY and CDR2 FYNNEI. The CDR3 region is 16 residues in length, termini included. The CDR3 loop reads CASLGLAPDTQYFCPC.

The gene calls are TRBV20-1 and TRBJ1-2; D possibly corresponds to TRBD1 (5 bases). V was cut by 6 bases and J by 7 bases, with 12 bases left in between. Per germline, CDR1 DFQATT and CDR2 SNEGSKA (reference sequence). The CDR3 consists of 11 residues. The CDR3 loop reads CSARDLSGYTF. The CDR3 DNA reads as TGCAGTGCCCGGGACCTTAGTGGCTACACCTTC.

J is TRBJ2-7 and V is TRBV11-2; possible D gene TRBD2, 7 bases. The CDR3 totals 15 residues. Germline CDR1 reads SGHAT; CDR2 reads FQNNGV. V shed 3 bases and J shed 3 bases, with 15 bases lying between them. CDR3 in DNA: TGTGCCAGCAGCTTCGGCGGGGGCTTACTCTACGAGCAGTACTTC. Its protein is CASSFGGGLLYEQYF.

A note on this clonotype: One end of the junction varies from germline; a read error may be responsible. The CDR3 loop is CASSVGSDTAYLF. The CDR3 region has the DNA TGTGCCAGCAGCGTAGGGTCAGATACTGCGTATCTTTTT. The V call is TRBV9, the J call TRBJ2-3, with unresolved D. Germline loops: CDR1 SGDLS, CDR2 YYNGEE. The CDR3 is 13 residues long. Variable domain in full (rest from reference TRBV9 and TRBJ2-3): DSGVTQTPKHLITATGQRVTLRCSPRSGDLSVYWYQQSLDQGLQFLIQYYNGEERAKGNILERFSAQQFPDLHSELNLSSLELGDSALYFCASSVGSDTAYLFGPGTRLTVL.

This chain uses TRBV13 with TRBJ1-1; D is ambiguous. The CDR3 has 15 residues. CDR1 PRHDT and CDR2 FYEKMQ come from the germline V gene (reference sequence). Trimming stripped 0 bases from V and 1 base from J, with 9 bases between. For the CDR3, the DNA is TGTGCCAGCAGCTTAGGGGTCAGAGGGAACACTGAAGCTTTCTTT. Its translation is CASSLGVRGNTEAFF. The full variable domain, completed using reference TRBV13 and TRBJ1-1, is AAGVIQSPRHLIKEKRETATLKCYPIPRHDTVYWYQQGPGQDPQFLISFYEKMQSDKGSIPDRFSAQQFSDYHSELNMSSLELGDSALYFCASSLGVRGNTEAFFGQGTRLTVV.